Only a few counts were recorded for the clone carrying this TCR beta chain. This specimen belongs to a study of blood T cell repertoires in COVID-19. Clones were read by immunoSEQ multiplex PCR, and TCRdb kept only the in-frame ones, dropping some. The profile shows hundreds of thousands of clones, 80% to 95% of them singletons. This CDR3 spans 18 amino acids. Trimming cost V 4 bases and J 2 bases; bases outside gene matches: 14. The germline gives CDR1 SQVTM, CDR2 ANQGSEA. The receptor was derived from a man in his 60s with COVID-19, enrolled during active disease. The V call is TRBV29-1, the J call TRBJ2-1; TRBD2 aligns across 10 bases. Sequencing was performed on peripheral blood. The CDR3 region is CSVVAPASGSSTYNEQFF. The CDR3 nucleotides read TGCAGCGTTGTTGCCCCCGCTAGCGGGAGTTCGACCTACAATGAGCAGTTCTTC.